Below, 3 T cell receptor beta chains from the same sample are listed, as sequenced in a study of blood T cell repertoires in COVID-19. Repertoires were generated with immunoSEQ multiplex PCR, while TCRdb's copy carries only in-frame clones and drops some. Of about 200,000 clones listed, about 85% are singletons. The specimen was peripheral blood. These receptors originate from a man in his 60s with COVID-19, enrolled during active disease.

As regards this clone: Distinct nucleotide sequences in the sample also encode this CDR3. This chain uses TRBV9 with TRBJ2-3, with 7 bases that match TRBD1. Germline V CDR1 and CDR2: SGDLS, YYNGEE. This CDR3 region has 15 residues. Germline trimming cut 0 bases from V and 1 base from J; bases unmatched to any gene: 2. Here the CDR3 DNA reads TGTGCCAGCAGCGTAGTTGGACAGGGCACAGATACGCAGTATTTT. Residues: CASSVVGQGTDTQYF.

CDR3 nucleotides: TGTGCCACCAGTGTCGACACCGACACTGAAGCTTTCTTT. As protein: CATSVDTDTEAFF. V and J are TRBV24-1 and TRBJ1-1, with D uncertain. CDR1 and CDR2 (germline): KGHDR, SFDVKD. V gave up 5 bases and J gave up 3 bases, with 9 bases separating them. The CDR3 runs to 13 residues.

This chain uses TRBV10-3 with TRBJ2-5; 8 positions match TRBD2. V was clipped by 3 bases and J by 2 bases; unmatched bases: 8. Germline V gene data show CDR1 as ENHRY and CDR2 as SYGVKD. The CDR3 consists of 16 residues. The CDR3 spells CAISDSGRGGQETQYF. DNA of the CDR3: TGTGCCATCAGTGATTCTGGACGGGGGGGGCAAGAGACCCAGTACTTC.